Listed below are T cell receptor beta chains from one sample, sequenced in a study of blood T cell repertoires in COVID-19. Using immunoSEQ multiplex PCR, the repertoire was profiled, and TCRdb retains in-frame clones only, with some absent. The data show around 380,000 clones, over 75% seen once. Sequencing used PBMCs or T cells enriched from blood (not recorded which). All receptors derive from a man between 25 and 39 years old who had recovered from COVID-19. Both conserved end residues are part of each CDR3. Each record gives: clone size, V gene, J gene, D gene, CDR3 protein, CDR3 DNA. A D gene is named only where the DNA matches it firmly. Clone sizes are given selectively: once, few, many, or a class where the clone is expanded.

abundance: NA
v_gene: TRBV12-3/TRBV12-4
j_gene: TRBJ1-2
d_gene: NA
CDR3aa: CASRLQGSYGYTF
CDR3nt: TGTGCCAGCAGACTTCAGGGCAGCTATGGCTACACCTTC

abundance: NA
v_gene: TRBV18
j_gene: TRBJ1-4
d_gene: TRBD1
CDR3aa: CASSPPGQGKEKLFF
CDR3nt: TGTGCCAGCTCACCGCCGGGACAGGGCAAAGAAAAACTGTTTTTT

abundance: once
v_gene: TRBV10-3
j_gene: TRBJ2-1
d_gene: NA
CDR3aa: CAIRPGGYYYNEQFF
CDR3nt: TGTGCCATCAGACCAGGGGGGTACTACTACAATGAGCAGTTCTTC

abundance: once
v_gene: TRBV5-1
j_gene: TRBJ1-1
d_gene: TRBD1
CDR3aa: CASSPPRQGGTEAFF
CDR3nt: TGCGCCAGCAGCCCGCCCCGACAGGGGGGCACTGAAGCTTTCTTT

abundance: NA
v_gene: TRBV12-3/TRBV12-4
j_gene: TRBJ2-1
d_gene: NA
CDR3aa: CASSPQNNEQFF
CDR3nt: TGTGCCAGCAGCCCCCAAAACAATGAGCAGTTCTTC

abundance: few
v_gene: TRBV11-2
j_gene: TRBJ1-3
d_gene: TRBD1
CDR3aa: CASSYLTGAGNTIYF
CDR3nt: TGTGCCAGCAGCTATTTGACAGGGGCCGGAAACACCATATATTTT

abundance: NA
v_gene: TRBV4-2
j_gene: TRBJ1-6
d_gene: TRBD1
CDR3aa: CASSQLTTGDSPLHF
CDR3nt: TGTGCCAGCAGCCAATTAACGACAGGGGATTCACCCCTCCACTTT

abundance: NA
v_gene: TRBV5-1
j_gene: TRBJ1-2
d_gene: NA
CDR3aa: CASNLVPGLNYGYTF
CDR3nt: TGCGCCAGTAACTTGGTGCCAGGGCTGAACTATGGCTACACCTTC

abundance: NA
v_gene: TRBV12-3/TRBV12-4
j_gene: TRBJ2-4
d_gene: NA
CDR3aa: CASLILAKNIQYF
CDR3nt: TGTGCCAGCTTGATACTAGCCAAAAACATTCAGTACTTC

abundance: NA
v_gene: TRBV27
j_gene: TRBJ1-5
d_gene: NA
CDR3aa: CASSPRGGRPNQPQHF
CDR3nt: TGTGCCAGCAGTCCGAGGGGGGGGAGGCCCAATCAGCCCCAGCATTTT

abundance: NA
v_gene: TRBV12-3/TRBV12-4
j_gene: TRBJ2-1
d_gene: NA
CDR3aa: CASSFDRDNEQFF
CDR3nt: TGTGCCAGCAGCTTCGACAGAGACAATGAGCAGTTCTTC

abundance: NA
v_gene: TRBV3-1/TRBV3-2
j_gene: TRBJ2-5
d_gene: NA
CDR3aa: CASSQRGGGETQYF
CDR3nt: TGTGCCAGCAGCCAACGAGGGGGGGGAGAGACCCAGTACTTC

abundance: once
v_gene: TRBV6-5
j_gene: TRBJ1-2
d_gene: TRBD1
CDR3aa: CASRDRAEGYTF
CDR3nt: TGTGCCAGCAGGGACAGGGCGGAAGGCTACACCTTC

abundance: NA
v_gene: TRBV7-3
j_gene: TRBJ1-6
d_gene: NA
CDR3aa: CASSPTGGHSPLHF
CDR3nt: TGTGCCAGCAGCCCTACCGGGGGGCATTCACCCCTCCACTTT

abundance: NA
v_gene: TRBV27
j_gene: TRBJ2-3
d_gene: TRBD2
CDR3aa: CASSLWSSGGAEDTQYF
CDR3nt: TGTGCCAGCAGTTTATGGTCTAGCGGGGGGGCCGAAGATACGCAGTATTTT

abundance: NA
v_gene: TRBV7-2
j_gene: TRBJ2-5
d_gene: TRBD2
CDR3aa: CASSLSGGVQETQYF
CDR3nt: TGTGCCAGCAGCTTGAGTGGGGGGGTCCAAGAGACCCAGTACTTC

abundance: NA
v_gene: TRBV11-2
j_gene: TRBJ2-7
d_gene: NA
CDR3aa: CASSFYTGTHEQYF
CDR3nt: TGTGCCAGCAGCTTCTATACAGGGACCCACGAGCAGTACTTC

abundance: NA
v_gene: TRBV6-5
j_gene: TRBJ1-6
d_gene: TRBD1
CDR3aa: CASSSGTERSSPLHF
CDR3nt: TGTGCCAGCAGTTCGGGGACAGAGCGTAGCTCACCCCTCCACTTT

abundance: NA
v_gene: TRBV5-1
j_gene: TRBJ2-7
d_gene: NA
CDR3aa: CASSLVTGPEQYF
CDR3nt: TGCGCCAGCAGCTTGGTCACAGGGCCCGAGCAGTACTTC

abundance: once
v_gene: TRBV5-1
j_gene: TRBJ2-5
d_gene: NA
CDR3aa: CASSLSSRGTQYF
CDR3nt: TGCGCCAGCAGCTTGAGTTCCCGCGGGACCCAGTACTTC

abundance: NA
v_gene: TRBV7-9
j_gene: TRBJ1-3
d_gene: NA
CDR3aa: CASSSQSGVGWDTIYF
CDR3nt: TGTGCCAGCAGCTCCCAGTCGGGGGTTGGATGGGACACCATATATTTT

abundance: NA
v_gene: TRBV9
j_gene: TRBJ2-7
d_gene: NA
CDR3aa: CASGRAVPPYEQYF
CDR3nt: TGTGCCAGCGGTCGTGCGGTCCCGCCCTACGAGCAGTACTTC

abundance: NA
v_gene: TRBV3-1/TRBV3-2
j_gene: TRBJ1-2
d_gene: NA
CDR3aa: CASSQSPPSRDYGYTF
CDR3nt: TGTGCCAGCAGCCAAAGCCCTCCCTCACGGGACTATGGCTACACCTTC

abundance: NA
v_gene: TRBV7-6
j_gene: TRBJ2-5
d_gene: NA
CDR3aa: CASTRLDSQETQYF
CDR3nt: TGTGCCAGCACTCGACTGGACAGCCAAGAGACCCAGTACTTC

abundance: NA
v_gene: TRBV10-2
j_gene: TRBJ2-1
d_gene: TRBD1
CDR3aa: CASRDRGESSYNEQFF
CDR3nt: TGCGCCAGCAGAGACAGGGGGGAAAGCTCCTACAATGAGCAGTTCTTC

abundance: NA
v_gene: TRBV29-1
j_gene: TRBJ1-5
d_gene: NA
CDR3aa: CSVAQGGGNQPQHF
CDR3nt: TGCAGCGTGGCCCAGGGAGGCGGCAATCAGCCCCAGCATTTT

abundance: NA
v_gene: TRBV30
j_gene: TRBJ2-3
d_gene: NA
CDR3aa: CAWSVKGRTDTQYF
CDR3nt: TGTGCCTGGAGTGTTAAGGGGCGCACAGATACGCAGTATTTT

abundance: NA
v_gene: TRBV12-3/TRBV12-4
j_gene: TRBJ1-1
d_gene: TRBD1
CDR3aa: CASDTGGETEAFF
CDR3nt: TGTGCCAGCGATACAGGGGGCGAGACTGAAGCTTTCTTT

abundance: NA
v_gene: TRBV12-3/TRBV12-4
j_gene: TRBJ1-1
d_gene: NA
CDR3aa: CASSLAPGAEAFF
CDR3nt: TGTGCCAGCAGTTTAGCCCCCGGGGCTGAAGCTTTCTTT

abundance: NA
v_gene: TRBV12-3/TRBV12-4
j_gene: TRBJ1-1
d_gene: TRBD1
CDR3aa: CASSPMTGLAFF
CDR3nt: TGTGCCAGCAGTCCAATGACAGGGTTAGCTTTCTTT

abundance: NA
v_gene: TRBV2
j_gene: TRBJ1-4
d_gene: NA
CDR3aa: CASSPEVNEKLFF
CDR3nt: TGTGCCAGCAGCCCGGAGGTAAATGAAAAACTGTTTTTT

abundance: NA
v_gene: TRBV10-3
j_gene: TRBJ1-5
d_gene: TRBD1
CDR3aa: CAISEGMTGGEQPQHF
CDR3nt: TGTGCCATCAGTGAGGGGATGACAGGGGGCGAACAGCCCCAGCATTTT

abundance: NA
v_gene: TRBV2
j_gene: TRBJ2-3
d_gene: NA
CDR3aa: CASTERRGSTDTQYF
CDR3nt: TGTGCCAGCACCGAACGGCGGGGCAGCACAGATACGCAGTATTTT

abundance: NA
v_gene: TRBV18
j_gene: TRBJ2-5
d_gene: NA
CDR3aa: CASSRDSQETQYF
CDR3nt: TGTGCCAGCTCCCGAGACAGCCAAGAGACCCAGTACTTC

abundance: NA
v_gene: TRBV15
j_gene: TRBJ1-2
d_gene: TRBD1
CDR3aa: CATSRDRGWYGYTF
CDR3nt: TGTGCCACCAGCAGGGACAGGGGATGGTATGGCTACACCTTC